The rows below give T cell receptor beta chains drawn from one sample of a study of vaccination and CD4 T cells after COVID-19. These receptors' targets are unknown. TCRdb recomputed calls from the PCR reads with MiXCR, one row per CDR3 protein. The table includes about 13,000 distinct CDR3 sequences, 50% to 65% detected once. The sample in question was cultured CD4+ T cells from blood, obtained after SARS-CoV-2 vaccination. These receptors came from a human donor with COVID-19. Each CDR3 is given with its conserved first and last residue. D genes are given only for firm matches. Some rows mark clone size as missing; the rest say once, few, many or name a class of expanded clone.

few - TRBJ1-5 TRBV24-1 TGTGCCACCAGTGGTGGTGTTGGGGGGAGTCAGCCCCAGCATTTT CATSGGVGGSQPQHF
- - TRBJ1-5 TRBV20-1 TGCAGTGTTGTTGCAGGAGATCAGCCCCAGCATTTT CSVVAGDQPQHF
few - TRBJ1-5 TRBV6-2/TRBV6-3 TGTGCCAGCAGCCGTGATAATAGCAATCAGCCCCAGCATTTT CASSRDNSNQPQHF
few TRBD1 TRBJ1-2 TRBV7-3 TGTGCCAGCAGCCCGGCCCCGACAGGGTCTGGCTACACCTTC CASSPAPTGSGYTF
- TRBD2 TRBJ2-3 TRBV7-8 TGTGCCAGCAGCCCCGGGACTAGCGGGGGGGCCGACCTAGGGTCAGATACGCAGTATTTT CASSPGTSGGADLGSDTQYF
- - TRBJ1-5 TRBV2 TGTGCCAGCAGCGCACAGGGATTGAATCAGCCCCAGCATTTT CASSAQGLNQPQHF
- - TRBJ2-3 TRBV5-1 TGCGCCAGCAGCTTGGTTCCGGGCAGCACAGATACGCAGTATTTT CASSLVPGSTDTQYF
- TRBD1 TRBJ1-1 TRBV19 TGTGCCAGTAGTGGGGACAGGGCGATGACTGAAGCTTTCTTT CASSGDRAMTEAFF
once - TRBJ1-1 TRBV7-2 TGTGCCAGCAGCTTGTTTGCCAAGGCGAACACTGAAGCTTTCTTT CASSLFAKANTEAFF
- - TRBJ1-1 TRBV28 TGTGCCAGCAGTTTAGTGGGGCTTCCCCTGAACACTGAAGCTTTCTTT CASSLVGLPLNTEAFF
- - TRBJ1-2 TRBV7-9 TGTGCCAGCAGCTCCCGAGCGGGGAATGGCTACACCTTC CASSSRAGNGYTF
- - TRBJ2-7 TRBV11-3 TGTGCCAGCAGCTGGCCTGCGGGGACTCAGGGTTTGTACGAGCAGTACTTC CASSWPAGTQGLYEQYF
- - TRBJ1-6 TRBV20-1 TGCAGTGCTAGAGGAGGGGGATCCCTCCACTTT CSARGGGSLHF
- - TRBJ2-3 TRBV7-9 TGTGCCAGCAGCCCCCCGGGGGGTAACAGGGGGTTGGATACGCAGTATTTT CASSPPGGNRGLDTQYF
- - TRBJ1-1 TRBV25-1 TGTGCCAGCAGTGAATATAAGTGGGGGGACTTCGATTTCACTGAAGCTTTCTTT CASSEYKWGDFDFTEAFF
few - TRBJ1-1 TRBV2 TGTGCCAGCAGCATCGGGGCAGGGATGAACACTGAAGCTTTCTTT CASSIGAGMNTEAFF
- TRBD1 TRBJ1-1 TRBV20-1 TGCAGTGCTAGAGTGGCAGGGGGTACTGAAGCTTTCTTT CSARVAGGTEAFF
- - TRBJ2-3 TRBV4-2 TGTGCCAGCAGCCTACAAGATACGCAGTATTTT CASSLQDTQYF
- TRBD1 TRBJ1-6 TRBV14 TGTGCCAGCAGCCTTGACAGGGGTAATTCACCCCTCCACTTT CASSLDRGNSPLHF
- - TRBJ1-3 TRBV15 TGTGCCACCAGCGAGGGGTTGTTAGGAAACACCATATATTTT CATSEGLLGNTIYF
- - TRBJ2-3 TRBV19 TGTGCCAGTAGCCGCACAGATACGCAGTATTTT CASSRTDTQYF
- TRBD1 TRBJ1-3 TRBV6-5 TGTGCCAGCAGTTACTCGGGACAGGGAGGCTCTGGAAACACCATATATTTT CASSYSGQGGSGNTIYF
few - TRBJ2-3 TRBV6-1 TGTGCCAGCAGCATCGGGAGCTTCACAGATACGCAGTATTTT CASSIGSFTDTQYF
- TRBD1 TRBJ1-5 TRBV12-3/TRBV12-4 TGTGCCAGCAGAAAGGACAGGGGGAGCGGTCAGCCCCAGCATTTT CASRKDRGSGQPQHF
- - TRBJ2-3 TRBV7-7 TGTGCTAGCAGCCTGGGACAAATGGGAACAGATACGCAGTATTTT CASSLGQMGTDTQYF
- TRBD1 TRBJ2-7 TRBV5-6 TGTGCCAGCAGCCTGACAGGGTCCTCCTACGAGCAGTACTTC CASSLTGSSYEQYF
few - TRBJ1-6 TRBV6-1 TGTGCCAGCAGTACTACTGGACAGACCTATAATTCACCCCTCCACTTT CASSTTGQTYNSPLHF
- TRBD1 TRBJ2-3 TRBV11-2 TGTGCCAGCAGCAGAGGACAGGGACTCACAGATACGCAGTATTTT CASSRGQGLTDTQYF
- TRBD2 TRBJ2-5 TRBV5-4 TGTGCCAGCAGCGGGACTAGTACCCAGTACTTC CASSGTSTQYF
- - TRBJ2-2 TRBV7-3 TGTGCCACTCGGGAGGGGGCCGGCACCGGGGAGCTGTTTTTT CATREGAGTGELFF
- - TRBJ2-7 TRBV19 TGTGCCAGTAGTGCCAGCTCCTACGAGCAGTACTTC CASSASSYEQYF
- TRBD1 TRBJ2-7 TRBV5-1 TGCGCCAGCAGCCCCCGACAGGGCCCCTACGAGCAGTATTTC CASSPRQGPYEQYF
- TRBD2 TRBJ2-5 TRBV5-1 TGCGCCAGCAGCTTGAAACGGGGGGGGGAGACCCAGTACTTC CASSLKRGGETQYF
- TRBD2 TRBJ2-5 TRBV10-3 TGTGCCATCAGTGCCGAGAAGCGGGGGAGACGGGGACAAGAGACCCAGTACTTC CAISAEKRGRRGQETQYF
- - TRBJ1-6 TRBV5-4 TGTGCCAGCAGCTCCCCGGGGGGCGCTTATTCACCCCTCCACTTT CASSSPGGAYSPLHF
- - TRBJ1-5 TRBV5-1 TGCGCCAGCAGCGATGGAGCGCAAGGGGGGACTCAGCCCCAGCATTTT CASSDGAQGGTQPQHF
- - TRBJ2-5 TRBV20-1 TGCAGTGCTAGAGATCTATTAGCAGGGACCCAGTACTTC CSARDLLAGTQYF
once TRBD2 TRBJ2-3 TRBV20-1 TGCAGTGCTAGAGATTCTAGCGGGGGGATAGATACGCAGTATTTT CSARDSSGGIDTQYF